The 26 T cell receptor beta chains listed next were all sequenced from one sample in a study of CD8+CD57+ T cells in acquired aplastic anemia. Patients included in sequencing had previously demonstrated CD8+CD57+ cell expansion by flow cytometry. Genomic DNA, the template, was used for profiling of the TCR beta VDJ and CDR3. MiXCR, applied by TCRdb to the reads, yields one record per CDR3 protein. The sample holds approximately 200,000 distinct CDR3 sequences, less than 60% seen once. Sequencing was carried out using sorted CD4+, CD8+, or CD8+CD57+ T cells (not recorded which) from PBMCs. The receptor source for this set is a human donor with aplastic anemia.

The table lists this clonotype with many counts. The genes are TRBV12-3 or TRBV12-4 and TRBJ2-7; a weak D match, TRBD1 (6 bases). The ends were cut back, 7 bases at V and 6 bases at J, with 16 bases in the middle. The CDR3 extends over 13 amino acids. CDR3 DNA: TGTGCCAGCACCACCTCGGACAGCCGCGAGCAGTACTTC. Its protein product is CASTTSDSREQYF.

This rearrangement joins TRBV20-1 to TRBJ1-1; D remains unclear. The germline gives CDR1 DFQATT, CDR2 SNEGSKA (reference sequence). Trimming shortened V by 4 bases and J by 1 base, and 7 bases separated the two germline ends. The CDR3 loop spans 12 amino acids. This chain's CDR3 is CSATPENTEAFF. Written as DNA, the CDR3 is TGCAGTGCTACCCCGGAGAACACTGAAGCTTTCTTT.

The genes are TRBV2 and TRBJ1-2; 8 bases align to TRBD1. The CDR3 has 14 residues. V was pared by 7 bases and J by 4 bases, with 8 bases of the junction left unmatched. Germline loops: CDR1 SNHLY, CDR2 FYNNEI. The DNA of the CDR3 is TGTGCCAGCACCGGGGCAGGGGGCGGCTATGGCTACACCTTC. Amino acid sequence: CASTGAGGGYGYTF.

This clonotype was found a few times. A much bigger clone sits one base away, suggesting this may be a read error. This rearrangement joins TRBV5-1 to TRBJ2-7; D possibly uses TRBD1 or TRBD2 (7 bases each). In germline, CDR1 is SGHRS, CDR2 YFSETQ. The CDR3 extends over 12 amino acids. Written as DNA, the CDR3 is TGCGCCAGCCTGGGAGGGGGCCACGAGCAGTGCTTC. Protein sequence: CASLGGGHEQCF.

There are many counts of this clonotype. This chain uses TRBV11-2 with TRBJ1-2, with 9 bases identical to TRBD1. CDR1 and CDR2 from the germline V gene are SGHAT and FQNNGV. The CDR3 sequence is 14 residues long. V shed 3 bases, J shed 6 bases, and the junction held 5 bases outside the gene matches. CDR3 bases: TGTGCCAGCAGCTTGGACAGGGGTAGTGATGGCTACACCTTC. Translated, it gives CASSLDRGSDGYTF. Complete variable domain (other parts from reference TRBV11-2 and TRBJ1-2): EAGVAQSPRYKIIEKRQSVAFWCNPISGHATLYWYQQILGQGPKLLIQFQNNGVVDDSQLPKDRFSAERLKGVDSTLKIQPAKLEDSAVYLCASSLDRGSDGYTFGSGTRLTVV.

This clonotype was seen only once. This chain uses TRBV19 with TRBJ1-4; the D gene is possibly TRBD1 (6 bases). The length of the CDR3 is 13 residues. Germline assignment: CDR1 LNHDA and CDR2 SQIVND (reference sequence). Trimming stripped 7 bases from V and 7 bases from J, with 13 bases between. CDR3: CASTRTVGEKLFF. The CDR3 DNA is TGTGCCAGTACGCGGACAGTTGGTGAAAAACTGTTTTTT. Complete variable domain (other parts from reference TRBV19 and TRBJ1-4): DGGITQSPKYLFRKEGQNVTLSCEQNLNHDAMYWYRQDPGQGLRLIYYSQIVNDFQKGDIAEGYSVSREKKESFPLTVTSAQKNPTAFYLCASTRTVGEKLFFGSGTQLSVL.

There are many counts of this clonotype. The V and J genes are TRBV4-2 and TRBJ1-3; no reliable D call. V dropped 3 bases and J dropped 0 bases, with 12 bases sitting between them. The CDR3 consists of 16 residues. CDR1 LGHNA and CDR2 YNFKEQ come from the germline V gene. The CDR3 nucleotides are TGTGCCAGCAGCCAGGCCGCCATTAGCTCTGGAAACACCATATATTTT. It translates to CASSQAAISSGNTIYF.

A word on this clonotype: This may arise from a read error, as a much more abundant clone is one base away. In this CDR3 the conserved last residue, phenylalanine or tryptophan, is missing, so a read error is likely. The V gene is TRBV6-5, the J gene TRBJ1-5; D remains unclear. The CDR3 loop spans 14 amino acids. Trimming shortened V by 7 bases and J by 2 bases, and 12 bases separated the two germline ends. Germline assignment: CDR1 MNHEY and CDR2 SVGAGI. CDR3 region: CASTQAGGNQPQHL. CDR3 in DNA: TGTGCCAGCACGCAGGCCGGGGGCAATCAGCCCCAGCATCTT.

This rearrangement joins TRBV7-9 to TRBJ2-1; D not resolved. Trimming left V 3 bases short and J 0 bases short, with 12 bases between. This CDR3 comprises 16 residues. From germline, CDR1 is SEHNR and CDR2 FQNEAQ (reference sequence). The CDR3 loop reads CASSFRLLSSYNEQFF. The CDR3 region has the DNA TGTGCCAGCAGCTTTCGACTCCTCAGCTCCTACAATGAGCAGTTCTTC.

The V gene is TRBV6-1, the J gene TRBJ1-5, with no clear D. This CDR3 region has 14 residues. Germline V lookup: CDR1 MNHNS, CDR2 SASEGT. V was cut by 11 bases and J by 9 bases, with 23 bases left in between. As DNA, the CDR3 is TGTGCCTCCTCGGGCGGGGAAAGTCTTCGGCCCCAGCATTTT. Its protein product is CASSGGESLRPQHF.

This clonotype was detected many times. The chain joins TRBV11-2 to TRBJ1-4, with TRBD1 as a possible D gene (5 bases). Looked up from germline, CDR1 is SGHAT and CDR2 is FQNNGV. The V end lost 5 bases, the J end lost 6 bases, and 16 bases lay between the germline ends. The length of the CDR3 is 15 residues. CDR3 sequence (DNA): TGTGCCAGCAGCCCTGGGGCTTCGGAGTATGAAAAACTGTTTTTT. Translated, it gives CASSPGASEYEKLFF.

This clonotype was counted many times. The rearrangement uses TRBV15 and TRBJ2-2, with 9 bases that match TRBD1. V dropped 3 bases and J dropped 6; count of bases not matched to a gene: 8. This CDR3 comprises 16 residues. The germline gives CDR1 LNHNV, CDR2 YYDKDF (reference sequence). This CDR3 reads CATSRGLDRGAGELFF. The DNA of the CDR3 is TGTGCCACCAGCAGGGGGCTAGACAGGGGGGCCGGGGAGCTGTTTTTT.

The chain is built from TRBV18 and TRBJ1-1; no clear D gene. Germline V gives CDR1 KGHSH, CDR2 LQKENI. This CDR3 comprises 16 residues. Trimming took off 2 bases at V and 1 base at J, with 14 bases between the two ends. CDR3 DNA: TGTGCCAGCTCACCAGTGTCAGTGGCCCCGAACACTGAAGCTTTCTTT. Protein sequence: CASSPVSVAPNTEAFF.

Turning to this clonotype: This is likely a read error, given that the CDR3 carries no conserved phenylalanine or tryptophan at its end. The rearrangement links TRBV25-1 to TRBJ2-1; D is ambiguous. The germline V and J ends were trimmed by 6 bases and 7 bases, with 16 bases remaining between them. The V gene's germline CDR1 is MGHDK and CDR2 SYGVNS. This CDR3 contains 14 residues. The CDR3 DNA sequence: TGTGCCAGCAGCCCTCCGGCGCAGAGGAATGAGCAGTTCTCC. Its protein is CASSPPAQRNEQFS.

The table lists this clonotype with many counts. This CDR3 reads CASRPGGTGELFF. CDR3 bases: TGTGCCAGCAGGCCGGGAGGGACCGGGGAGCTGTTTTTT. V gene TRBV28 combines with J gene TRBJ2-2; 8 bases align to TRBD2. This CDR3 has 13 residues. Per germline, CDR1 MDHEN and CDR2 SYDVKM. V shed 6 bases, J shed 5 bases, and the junction held 2 bases outside the gene matches.

The genes are TRBV5-1 and TRBJ1-2, with D maybe TRBD1 (5 bases). V lost 4 bases and J lost 3, with 10 bases in between. The CDR3 totals 13 residues. CDR1 is SGHRS and CDR2 is YFSETQ in the germline V gene. The chain's CDR3 is CASSTQGDYGYTF. Here the CDR3 DNA reads TGCGCCAGCAGCACGCAGGGAGACTATGGCTACACCTTC.

The J gene is TRBJ2-2, the V gene TRBV7-7, with a tentative D call TRBD2 (6 bases). This CDR3 contains 15 residues. The V gene's germline CDR1 is SSHAT and CDR2 FNYEAQ (reference sequence). The germline V and J ends were trimmed by 8 bases and 4 bases, with 17 bases remaining between them. CDR3 loop: CASSPRGFGTGELFF. In DNA form, the CDR3 reads TGTGCCAGCTCCCCCCGGGGGTTCGGCACCGGGGAGCTGTTTTTT.

This clonotype was seen many times. CDR3 sequence: CASSLGGGAAVRQPQHF. The CDR3 nucleotides read TGTGCCAGCAGCCTAGGGGGAGGAGCAGCGGTGAGGCAGCCCCAGCATTTT. The rearrangement links TRBV7-2 to TRBJ1-5; tentatively, D is TRBD1 (6 bases). Trimming removed 5 bases from V and 7 bases from J, with 24 bases in between. The CDR3 length is 17 residues. CDR1 is SGHTA, CDR2 FQGNSA, per germline.

In its sample, this clonotype was seen many times. This chain uses TRBV6-1 with TRBJ1-6; D call uncertain. The CDR3 extends over 15 amino acids. The V end was cut by 2 bases, the J end by 7 bases, with 12 bases between. Germline assignment: CDR1 MNHNS and CDR2 SASEGT. This CDR3 is CASSERSGENSPLHF. CDR3 coding DNA: TGTGCCAGCAGTGAACGGTCCGGGGAAAATTCACCCCTCCACTTT.

A single count supports this clonotype. The chain couples TRBV6-1 to TRBJ1-6; tentative D call: TRBD1 (6 bases). Germline V gives CDR1 MNHNS, CDR2 SASEGT. V lost 6 bases and J 14 bases, leaving 17 bases between the germline ends. The CDR3 spans 13 residues. The CDR3 nucleotides read TGTGCCAGCAGGAACCGGGACACTTGGGCCCTCCACTTT. It codes for CASRNRDTWALHF.

In its sample, this clonotype was seen many times. The chain has TRBV3-1 and TRBJ2-7, with D possibly being TRBD1 (6 bases). Trimming took 4 bases from V and 4 from J, leaving 17 bases between them. The germline gives CDR1 LGHDT, CDR2 YNNKEL (reference sequence). This CDR3 has 15 amino acids. The CDR3 DNA follows: TGTGCCAGCAGCCCTGACTTTCAGGGGTCTTACGAGCAGTACTTC. It is translated as CASSPDFQGSYEQYF.

This clonotype was observed many times. This chain joins TRBV6-6 and TRBJ2-7; 9 bases fit TRBD1. V dropped 7 bases and J dropped 5; count of bases not matched to a gene: 9. CDR3 length equals 14 residues. Germline-derived CDR1 and CDR2 are MNHNY and SVGAGI (reference sequence). CDR3 protein: CASTPGQGINEQYF. The CDR3 DNA reads TGTGCCAGCACCCCGGGACAGGGTATCAACGAGCAGTACTTC.

The chain is built from TRBV10-3 and TRBJ2-3, with D unresolved. Trimming took off 10 bases at V and 3 bases at J, with 14 bases between the two ends. The germline CDR1 and CDR2 sequences are ENHRY and SYGVKD. CDR3 length: 13 amino acids. CDR3 nucleotides: TGTGCCAGCAAAGGAGAGAGGACAGATACGCAGTATTTT. The encoded protein is CASKGERTDTQYF.

This clonotype was seen repeatedly, ten times or more. The gene calls are TRBV6-6 and TRBJ2-1, with TRBD2 matching over 8 bases. Germline CDR1 reads MNHNY; CDR2 reads SVGAGI (reference sequence). With V trimmed by 0 bases and J by 4 bases, 5 bases remained unmatched. The CDR3 is 16 amino acids. This chain's CDR3 is CASSYSGRGVYNEQFF. CDR3 nucleotides: TGTGCCAGCAGTTACTCGGGGCGGGGGGTTTACAATGAGCAGTTCTTC.

Comment on this clonotype: The junction departs from germline at one end; a sequencing error may be responsible. The V and J genes are TRBV2 and TRBJ1-6; a possible D gene is TRBD1 (5 bases). CDR1 is SNHLY, CDR2 FYNNEI, per germline. The length of the CDR3 is 16 residues. The CDR3 nucleotides are TGTGCCAGCAGCGACTTGGGGACGATCAATAATTCACCCCACCACTTT. Its translation is CASSDLGTINNSPHHF.

This clonotype was counted between two and nine times. The chain couples TRBV15 to TRBJ1-2; D not certain. The CDR3 is 15 amino acids. Trimming cost V 3 bases and J 0 bases, with 11 bases left between them. Germline loops: CDR1 LNHNV, CDR2 YYDKDF (reference sequence). This chain's CDR3 is CATSSQDQANYGYTF. The CDR3 DNA reads TGTGCCACCAGCAGCCAAGATCAGGCTAACTATGGCTACACCTTC.